This TCR beta chain was sequenced during a study of cytomegalovirus exposure and HLA in healthy donors. Overall study results and limits: Researchers reported in a later analysis that a missense DCLRE1C variant was tied to TCR beta V- and J-gene trimming. Further analysis was carried out later, and it showed several of the most significant clusters appearing linked to common viral pathogens.

On this clone itself: Its antigen is not known.

The PCR was carried out with 60 Vbeta primers and 13 Jbeta primers. The table came from immunoSEQ multiplex PCR; TCRdb's copy has only in-frame clones and leaves some out. The table has 100,000 to 150,000 clones, approximately 72% seen once. The length of the CDR3 is 14 residues. Trimming cost V 6 bases and J 0 bases; bases outside gene matches: 2. The germline V gene encodes CDR1 LNHDA and CDR2 SQIVND (reference sequence). The TCR sequence derives from a young man in good health and CMV-seronegative. The chain has TRBV19 and TRBJ1-3; 7 nucleotides line up with TRBD1. Sequencing was done on a sample of PBMCs. CDR3 coding DNA: TGTGCCAGTAGGACAGGGTTCTCTGGAAACACCATATATTTT. Residues: CASRTGFSGNTIYF.